These T cell receptor beta chains were read from a single sample in a study of a mutant IDH1 vaccine in newly diagnosed glioma. Sequenced by immunoSEQ multiplex PCR; TCRdb stores in-frame clones only, minus some. The table shows 53,000 or so clones, with roughly 73% occurring only once. The antigens these receptors bind are not known. The sequences come from PBMCs, collected from a glioma patient whose treatment included an IDH1 peptide vaccine. The receptor source for this set is a man aged 45 to 65 with glioma. Both conserved end residues are part of each CDR3. D genes are given only for firm matches. Size values are once, few and many counts, or a class for expanded clones, and some rows have none.

j_call	clone_size	d_call	v_call	cdr3_aa	cdr3_nt
TRBJ1-2	NA	NA	TRBV20-1	CSARVSLGYTF	TGCAGTGCTAGAGTTTCTCTCGGCTACACCTTC
TRBJ2-7	NA	TRBD2	TRBV27	CASSLSGGNYEQYF	TGTGCCAGCAGTTTAAGCGGGGGGAACTACGAGCAGTACTTC
TRBJ2-7	NA	NA	TRBV28	CASSSPLRGQYF	TGTGCCAGCTCCTCCCCTTTACGCGGGCAGTACTTC
TRBJ2-7	once	TRBD2	TRBV4-2	CASSQEASGSYEQYF	TGTGCCAGCAGCCAAGAGGCTAGCGGCTCCTACGAGCAGTACTTC
TRBJ2-5	NA	TRBD2	TRBV2	CASSLGLAGGQETQYF	TGTGCCAGCAGCCTCGGACTAGCGGGGGGGCAAGAGACCCAGTACTTC
TRBJ2-3	once	NA	TRBV6-5	CASSLPGADTQYF	TGTGCCAGCAGTCTCCCGGGGGCAGATACGCAGTATTTT
TRBJ1-2	NA	NA	TRBV7-8	CASSPGKSYGYTF	TGTGCCAGCAGCCCTGGCAAGTCCTATGGCTACACCTTC
TRBJ1-5	few	NA	TRBV6-6	CASSYHSGDQPQHF	TGTGCCAGCAGTTACCATTCCGGGGATCAGCCCCAGCATTTT
TRBJ1-5	NA	NA	TRBV7-8	CASSLNRVSNQPQHF	TGTGCCAGCAGCTTGAACAGGGTCAGCAATCAGCCCCAGCATTTT
TRBJ2-1	NA	NA	TRBV18	CASSPLRDLGEQFF	TGTGCCAGCTCACCCCTCCGGGACCTCGGCGAGCAGTTCTTC
TRBJ2-7	NA	NA	TRBV6-5	CASTGDGGPGEQYF	TGTGCCAGCACCGGGGACGGGGGACCTGGGGAGCAGTACTTC
TRBJ1-2	NA	TRBD1	TRBV7-2	CASSLAFRTGDGYTF	TGTGCCAGCAGCTTAGCATTCCGGACAGGAGATGGCTACACCTTC
TRBJ1-2	few	NA	TRBV6-6	CASSYEGGYGYTF	TGTGCCAGCAGTTACGAGGGGGGCTATGGCTACACCTTC
TRBJ1-4	NA	NA	TRBV6-5	CASSSRQEKLFF	TGTGCCAGCAGTTCCCGACAGGAAAAACTGTTTTTT
TRBJ2-1	NA	TRBD2	TRBV29-1	CSVGGDLYNEQFF	TGCAGCGTGGGGGGGGACCTTTACAATGAGCAGTTCTTC
TRBJ2-1	once	NA	TRBV23-1	CASPKGGAIHNEQFF	TGCGCCAGCCCCAAGGGGGGGGCCATACACAATGAGCAGTTCTTC
TRBJ2-3	NA	NA	TRBV27	CASSLSPISSTDTQYF	TGTGCCAGCAGTTTATCGCCGATTTCGAGCACAGATACGCAGTATTTT
TRBJ1-4	once	NA	TRBV7-9	CASSLGGANEKLFF	TGTGCCAGCAGCTTGGGGGGTGCTAATGAAAAACTGTTTTTT
TRBJ1-1	NA	TRBD1	TRBV27	CASSLSTGATEAFF	TGTGCCAGCAGTTTATCGACAGGGGCCACTGAAGCTTTCTTT
TRBJ2-2	once	NA	TRBV6-5	CASSLQLNTGELFF	TGTGCCAGCAGTTTACAGCTTAACACCGGGGAGCTGTTTTTT
TRBJ2-3	NA	NA	TRBV9	CASSVAGRSWGTDTQYF	TGTGCCAGCAGCGTAGCAGGTCGGTCGTGGGGCACAGATACGCAGTATTTT
TRBJ2-7	NA	NA	TRBV10-2	CATKPAGRSYEQYF	TGCGCCACTAAGCCCGCAGGACGGTCCTACGAGCAGTACTTC
TRBJ2-7	NA	NA	TRBV6-1	CASSEGFGGTSYEQYF	TGTGCCAGCAGTGAAGGATTTGGAGGGACATCCTACGAGCAGTACTTC
TRBJ1-4	NA	NA	TRBV4-1	CASSRGPVNEKLFF	TGCGCCAGCAGCCGGGGACCGGTTAATGAAAAACTGTTTTTT
TRBJ2-7	few	TRBD1	TRBV6-1	CASSLRTGYEQYF	TGTGCCAGCAGTTTGCGGACAGGCTACGAGCAGTACTTC
TRBJ2-7	NA	NA	TRBV7-9	CASSSVGGSGEQYF	TGTGCCAGCAGCTCGGTCGGGGGTTCGGGAGAGCAGTACTTC
TRBJ2-1	NA	NA	TRBV7-6	CASSPAGSSYNEQFF	TGTGCCAGCAGCCCAGCTGGGAGCTCCTACAATGAGCAGTTCTTC
TRBJ2-7	NA	NA	TRBV27	CASSPVSQDYEQYF	TGTGCCAGCAGTCCTGTAAGCCAGGACTACGAGCAGTACTTC
TRBJ1-1	NA	NA	TRBV29-1	CSVLNRNWVF	TGCAGCGTTTTGAACCGGAATTGGGTCTTT
TRBJ1-6	NA	NA	TRBV5-6	CASSLRGAGFNSPLHF	TGTGCCAGCAGCTTGAGGGGAGCAGGTTTCAATTCACCCCTCCACTTT
TRBJ1-2	NA	NA	TRBV7-9	CASSLAGTELYGYTF	TGTGCCAGCAGCTTAGCCGGGACGGAACTCTATGGCTACACCTTC
TRBJ1-4	NA	NA	TRBV27	CASSWGGATNEKLFF	TGTGCCAGCAGTTGGGGCGGTGCAACTAATGAAAAACTGTTTTTT
TRBJ1-6	NA	TRBD1	TRBV25-1	CASSESGGHNSPLHF	TGTGCCAGCAGTGAATCAGGGGGCCATAATTCACCCCTCCACTTT
TRBJ2-2	NA	NA	TRBV30	CAWRVRENTGELFF	TGTGCCTGGAGGGTCCGGGAGAACACCGGGGAGCTGTTTTTT
TRBJ2-3	NA	NA	TRBV5-6	CASSTGDGDTQYF	TGTGCCAGCAGCACGGGGGATGGGGATACGCAGTATTTT
TRBJ1-3	NA	NA	TRBV9	CASSDGPGNTIYF	TGTGCCAGCAGCGACGGCCCTGGAAACACCATATATTTT
TRBJ2-1	NA	TRBD1	TRBV27	CASSLSDRGNEQFF	TGTGCCAGCAGTTTAAGTGACAGGGGAAATGAGCAGTTCTTC
TRBJ1-2	NA	NA	TRBV11-2	CASSPESNYGYTF	TGTGCCAGCAGCCCCGAGTCTAACTATGGCTACACCTTC
TRBJ2-7	NA	TRBD2	TRBV28	CASSPRLAGGGEQYF	TGTGCCAGCAGTCCCCGACTAGCGGGGGGTGGAGAGCAGTACTTC
TRBJ1-1	once	NA	TRBV2	CASGLREAFF	TGTGCCAGCGGGCTTAGGGAAGCTTTCTTT
TRBJ2-1	NA	TRBD1	TRBV7-9	CASSPGQVRFYNEQFF	TGTGCCAGCAGCCCGGGACAGGTTCGGTTTTACAATGAGCAGTTCTTC
TRBJ2-1	NA	TRBD2	TRBV5-1	CASRGLAGEQFF	TGCGCCAGCAGAGGACTAGCGGGGGAGCAGTTCTTC
TRBJ1-4	NA	TRBD1	TRBV30	CAWSSDRDNEKLFF	TGTGCCTGGAGTTCTGACAGGGATAATGAAAAACTGTTTTTT
TRBJ2-7	NA	NA	TRBV7-2	CASSLGPGTYEQYF	TGTGCCAGCAGCTTAGGGCCGGGAACCTACGAGCAGTACTTC
TRBJ1-3	NA	TRBD1	TRBV29-1	CSAQTGRAGNTIYF	TGCAGCGCCCAGACAGGGAGAGCCGGAAACACCATATATTTT
TRBJ1-2	NA	NA	TRBV19	CASSITSGYGYTF	TGTGCCAGTAGTATTACTTCCGGCTATGGCTACACCTTC
TRBJ1-3	NA	NA	TRBV30	CAWSVRVSMPDTIYF	TGTGCCTGGAGTGTACGGGTATCTATGCCGGACACCATATATTTT
TRBJ1-1	NA	NA	TRBV29-1	CSVKDSLNTEAFF	TGCAGCGTGAAGGACAGTTTGAACACTGAAGCTTTCTTT